A selection of T cell receptor beta chains follows, all from one sample in a study of blood T cell repertoires in COVID-19. Assay used: immunoSEQ multiplex PCR; TCRdb lists only in-frame clones, some missing. The data show 89,000 or so clones, more than 75% seen once. Sequences were obtained from peripheral blood. All receptors come from a man between 45 and 60 years old with active COVID-19. Each CDR3 is given with its conserved first and last residue. Each record gives: V gene, D gene, clone size, J gene, CDR3 DNA, CDR3 protein. D genes are given only for firm matches. A clone size is listed for some rows: how often the clone was seen (once, few, many), or a class if it is expanded.

v_call: TRBV4-1; d_call: TRBD1; clone_size: NA; j_call: TRBJ1-3; cdr3_nt: TGCGCCAGCAGCCAATTAACAGGGGTCGGAAACACCATATATTTT; cdr3_aa: CASSQLTGVGNTIYF
v_call: TRBV5-5; d_call: NA; clone_size: NA; j_call: TRBJ1-1; cdr3_nt: TGTGCCAGCAGCTTGGCTTTCGGGACTAGGACTGAAGCTTTCTTT; cdr3_aa: CASSLAFGTRTEAFF
v_call: TRBV7-2; d_call: NA; clone_size: NA; j_call: TRBJ2-1; cdr3_nt: TGTGCCAGCAGCCTTACTGGGACATCGGGGATCGAGCAGTTCTTC; cdr3_aa: CASSLTGTSGIEQFF
v_call: TRBV28; d_call: TRBD2; clone_size: NA; j_call: TRBJ2-7; cdr3_nt: TGTGCCAGCTTACCAAGCGGGTGGGGGGGGTACGAGCAGTACTTC; cdr3_aa: CASLPSGWGGYEQYF
v_call: TRBV19; d_call: TRBD2; clone_size: NA; j_call: TRBJ2-1; cdr3_nt: TGTGCCAGTAGTCTCCGGACTAGCGGGAGACCCTACAATGAGCAGTTCTTC; cdr3_aa: CASSLRTSGRPYNEQFF
v_call: TRBV7-9; d_call: NA; clone_size: NA; j_call: TRBJ1-1; cdr3_nt: TGTGCCAGCAGACCACGGGACTCCCTGGGGACTGAAGCTTTCTTT; cdr3_aa: CASRPRDSLGTEAFF
v_call: TRBV3-1/TRBV3-2; d_call: TRBD2; clone_size: NA; j_call: TRBJ2-7; cdr3_nt: TGTGCCAGCAGCCAAGGTCTAGCGGAGTCCTACGAGCAGTACTTC; cdr3_aa: CASSQGLAESYEQYF
v_call: TRBV7-2; d_call: NA; clone_size: NA; j_call: TRBJ1-2; cdr3_nt: TGTGCCAGCAGCTTAGGGAGAACTAACTATGGCTACACCTTC; cdr3_aa: CASSLGRTNYGYTF
v_call: TRBV15; d_call: NA; clone_size: NA; j_call: TRBJ1-6; cdr3_nt: TGTGCCACCAGCAGAGAGCAGGTGTCGAATTCACCCCTCCACTTT; cdr3_aa: CATSREQVSNSPLHF
v_call: TRBV18; d_call: NA; clone_size: NA; j_call: TRBJ1-1; cdr3_nt: TGTGCCAGCTCACCTCCCCCCGGAGAAGCGATCGCTGAAGCTTTCTTT; cdr3_aa: CASSPPPGEAIAEAFF
v_call: TRBV2; d_call: NA; clone_size: once; j_call: TRBJ2-1; cdr3_nt: TGTGCCAGCAGTGCGGACCGGACTTACTCCTACAATGAGCAGTTCTTC; cdr3_aa: CASSADRTYSYNEQFF
v_call: TRBV9; d_call: NA; clone_size: NA; j_call: TRBJ2-2; cdr3_nt: TGTGCCAGCAGCGTACAAGGACAGAGGAACACCGGGGAGCTGTTTTTT; cdr3_aa: CASSVQGQRNTGELFF
v_call: TRBV5-1; d_call: NA; clone_size: NA; j_call: TRBJ2-3; cdr3_nt: TGCGCCAGCAGCCCGGACAACACAGATACGCAGTATTTT; cdr3_aa: CASSPDNTDTQYF
v_call: TRBV7-2; d_call: NA; clone_size: NA; j_call: TRBJ1-5; cdr3_nt: TGTGCCAGCAGCGCCTCTACCGGGTTTAGTAGCAATCAGCCCCAGCATTTT; cdr3_aa: CASSASTGFSSNQPQHF
v_call: TRBV11-2; d_call: NA; clone_size: NA; j_call: TRBJ2-2; cdr3_nt: TGTGCCAGCAGCCGTGGACAGAACGGATGGCTGTTTTTT; cdr3_aa: CASSRGQNGWLFF
v_call: TRBV5-1; d_call: NA; clone_size: NA; j_call: TRBJ1-6; cdr3_nt: TGCGCCAGCAGCTTGAATCTTCTCGTCGGGGTGTTTAATTCACCCCTCCACTTT; cdr3_aa: CASSLNLLVGVFNSPLHF
v_call: TRBV4-3; d_call: TRBD2; clone_size: NA; j_call: TRBJ2-5; cdr3_nt: TGCGCCAGCAGCCAAGCAGCAGCGGGAGGGGTGGAGACCCAGTACTTC; cdr3_aa: CASSQAAAGGVETQYF
v_call: TRBV18; d_call: NA; clone_size: many; j_call: TRBJ2-7; cdr3_nt: TGTGCCAGCTCACCAGCAAGCATCGAGCAGTACTTC; cdr3_aa: CASSPASIEQYF
v_call: TRBV27; d_call: TRBD1; clone_size: NA; j_call: TRBJ1-2; cdr3_nt: TGTGCCAGCAGGGCGGGACAGGGGTATGGCTACACCTTC; cdr3_aa: CASRAGQGYGYTF
v_call: TRBV3-1/TRBV3-2; d_call: NA; clone_size: NA; j_call: TRBJ1-4; cdr3_nt: TGTGCCAGCAGCCAAGGGATAGAGGCTAATGAAAAACTGTTTTTT; cdr3_aa: CASSQGIEANEKLFF
v_call: TRBV7-2; d_call: TRBD1; clone_size: NA; j_call: TRBJ1-4; cdr3_nt: TGTGCCAGCAGCCCACAACGACAGGGCCATGAAAAACTGTTTTTT; cdr3_aa: CASSPQRQGHEKLFF
v_call: TRBV7-2; d_call: TRBD1; clone_size: NA; j_call: TRBJ2-3; cdr3_nt: TGTGCCAGCAGCCAGAAACAGGGGGAGGATACGCAGTATTTT; cdr3_aa: CASSQKQGEDTQYF